This T cell receptor (beta chain) was observed in a study of T cell responses to AZD1222 COVID-19 vaccine. Trimming took 3 bases from V and 1 from J, leaving 6 bases between them. Germline V gives CDR1 SEHNR, CDR2 FQNEAQ (reference sequence). The CDR3 length is 13 residues. The repertoire was sequenced with immunoSEQ multiplex PCR; TCRdb's copy has only in-frame clones and lacks some. The sample has some 190,000 clones; less than 95% are singletons. The source material was peripheral blood, sampled 28 days after the second dose of the MenACWY control vaccine. V gene TRBV7-9 combines with J gene TRBJ1-1, with D unresolved. The clonotype comes from an adult who received the MenACWY meningococcal vaccine as a control. The CDR3 DNA follows: TGTGCCAGCAGCTTTAGGAGGAACACTGAAGCTTTCTTT. Protein product: CASSFRRNTEAFF.